This T cell receptor beta chain was profiled in a study of cytomegalovirus exposure and HLA in healthy donors. The PCR had 60 Vbeta and 13 Jbeta primers. Here immunoSEQ multiplex PCR was the method, and the copy in TCRdb shows in-frame clones only, minus some. The table shows about 150,000 clones, with roughly 79% occurring only once. The CDR3 is made up of 18 amino acids. V was clipped by 0 bases and J by 3 bases; unmatched bases: 8. CDR1 is SGHVS, CDR2 FQNEAQ, per germline. The chain recombines TRBV7-8 with TRBJ1-6; 7 bases match TRBD1. Source material: PBMCs. The sequence was collected from a male donor in good health and CMV-seronegative. DNA of the CDR3: TGTGCCAGCAGCTTAGCCCTCACGGGACAGCGCTATAATTCACCCCTCCACTTT. This gives the protein CASSLALTGQRYNSPLHF.